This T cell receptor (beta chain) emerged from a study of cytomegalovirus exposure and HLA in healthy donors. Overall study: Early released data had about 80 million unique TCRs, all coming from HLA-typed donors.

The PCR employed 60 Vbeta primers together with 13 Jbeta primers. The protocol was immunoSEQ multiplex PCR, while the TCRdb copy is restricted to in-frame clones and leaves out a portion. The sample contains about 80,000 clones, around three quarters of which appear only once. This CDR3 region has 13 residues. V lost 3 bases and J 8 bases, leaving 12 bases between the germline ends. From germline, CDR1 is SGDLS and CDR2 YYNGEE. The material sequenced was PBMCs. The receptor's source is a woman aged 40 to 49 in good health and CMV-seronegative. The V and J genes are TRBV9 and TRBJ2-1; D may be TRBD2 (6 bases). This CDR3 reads CASSGLTRDEQFF. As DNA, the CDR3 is TGTGCCAGCAGCGGCCTGACTAGGGATGAGCAGTTCTTC.